These T cell receptor beta chains were read from a single sample in a study of low-dose radiotherapy and immunotherapy resistance in tumors. MiXCR was run by TCRdb on the reads, yielding one entry per CDR3 protein. The data show tens of thousands of distinct CDR3 sequences, about 20% seen once. Here the sequenced sample was PBMCs, taken after low-dose radiotherapy plus immunotherapy. Source of these receptors: a female donor with ovarian cancer. Each CDR3 is given with its conserved first and last residue. D genes are given only for firm matches. A clone size is listed for some rows: how often the clone was seen (once, few, many), or a class if it is expanded.

J gene: TRBJ2-1
clone size: many
D gene: TRBD2
V gene: TRBV12-3/TRBV12-4
CDR3 DNA: TGTGCCAGCAGTCCAAGGACTAGCGGCTACAATGAGCAGTTCTTC
CDR3 protein: CASSPRTSGYNEQFF

J gene: TRBJ2-1
clone size: many
D gene: .
V gene: TRBV6-2/TRBV6-3
CDR3 DNA: TGTGCCAGCAGTTCCCAAACGGGACTGAACAATGAGCAGTTCTTC
CDR3 protein: CASSSQTGLNNEQFF

J gene: TRBJ1-1
clone size: many
D gene: .
V gene: TRBV6-2/TRBV6-3
CDR3 DNA: TGTGCCAGCAGTTACTCCCGCGGACAGTCTGAAGCTTTCTTT
CDR3 protein: CASSYSRGQSEAFF

J gene: TRBJ2-7
clone size: many
D gene: TRBD1
V gene: TRBV4-3
CDR3 DNA: TGCGCCAGCAGCCAAGTAAACAGGGGACACGAGCAGTACTTC
CDR3 protein: CASSQVNRGHEQYF

J gene: TRBJ2-1
clone size: many
D gene: TRBD2
V gene: TRBV19
CDR3 DNA: TGTGCCAGTAGCCTGGGACTAGCGTGGGTCGATGAGCAGTTCTTC
CDR3 protein: CASSLGLAWVDEQFF

J gene: TRBJ1-1
clone size: many
D gene: .
V gene: TRBV25-1
CDR3 DNA: TGTGCCAGCAGTGAGAGGGGCACTGAAGCTTTCTTT
CDR3 protein: CASSERGTEAFF

J gene: TRBJ2-2
clone size: many
D gene: TRBD1
V gene: TRBV12-3/TRBV12-4
CDR3 DNA: TGTGTCTTAGGGACAGGGGGCACCGGGGAGCTGTTTTTT
CDR3 protein: CVLGTGGTGELFF

J gene: TRBJ1-4
clone size: many
D gene: .
V gene: TRBV30
CDR3 DNA: TGTGCCTGGAGTGGAACAGAGTCTAATGAAAAACTGTTTTTT
CDR3 protein: CAWSGTESNEKLFF

J gene: TRBJ1-1
clone size: many
D gene: .
V gene: TRBV6-2/TRBV6-3
CDR3 DNA: TGTGCCAGCAGTTACTCGGTCACCGGGAAAAGAGGATATGAAGCTTTCTTT
CDR3 protein: CASSYSVTGKRGYEAFF

J gene: TRBJ2-7
clone size: many
D gene: .
V gene: TRBV24-1
CDR3 DNA: TGTGCCACCAGTGATCCCTCGGCCGGGGACGAGCAGTACTTC
CDR3 protein: CATSDPSAGDEQYF

J gene: TRBJ2-2
clone size: many
D gene: TRBD2
V gene: TRBV4-3
CDR3 DNA: TGCGCCAGCAGCCAAGAGGCTGCGGGAGAACGAGGCACCGGGGAGCTGTTTTTT
CDR3 protein: CASSQEAAGERGTGELFF

J gene: TRBJ2-5
clone size: many
D gene: TRBD1
V gene: TRBV9
CDR3 DNA: TGTGCCAGCAGCGTGGGACAGGGAGAGACCCAGTACTTC
CDR3 protein: CASSVGQGETQYF

J gene: TRBJ2-1
clone size: many
D gene: TRBD2
V gene: TRBV6-6
CDR3 DNA: TGTGCCAGCAGTTTCATAGCGGGGGGGCTCGATGAGCAGTTCTTC
CDR3 protein: CASSFIAGGLDEQFF

J gene: TRBJ2-7
clone size: .
D gene: .
V gene: TRBV2
CDR3 DNA: TGTGCCAGTAGGGGTGTCTACGAGCAGTACTTC
CDR3 protein: CASRGVYEQYF

J gene: TRBJ2-7
clone size: many
D gene: .
V gene: TRBV29-1
CDR3 DNA: TGCAGCGTTTCCGTGACCTACGAGCAGTACTTC
CDR3 protein: CSVSVTYEQYF

J gene: TRBJ2-2
clone size: many
D gene: .
V gene: TRBV6-1
CDR3 DNA: TGTGCCAGCCTCGAGGGTGGGATAGCCGGGGAGCTGTTTTTT
CDR3 protein: CASLEGGIAGELFF

J gene: TRBJ1-4
clone size: many
D gene: .
V gene: TRBV3-1
CDR3 DNA: TGTGCCAGCAGCCAAGCAGTGATTAATGAAAAACTGTTTTTT
CDR3 protein: CASSQAVINEKLFF

J gene: TRBJ2-3
clone size: many
D gene: .
V gene: TRBV12-3/TRBV12-4
CDR3 DNA: TGTGCCAGCAGTTTATACACAGATACGCAGTATTTT
CDR3 protein: CASSLYTDTQYF

J gene: TRBJ2-3
clone size: many
D gene: .
V gene: TRBV28
CDR3 DNA: TGTGCCAGCAGCGAACGATACCTAGATACGCAGTATTTT
CDR3 protein: CASSERYLDTQYF

J gene: TRBJ1-2
clone size: many
D gene: TRBD1
V gene: TRBV11-3
CDR3 DNA: TGTGCCAGCAGCCCAGACAGGGGGCTGAGTGGCTACACCTTC
CDR3 protein: CASSPDRGLSGYTF

J gene: TRBJ2-1
clone size: .
D gene: .
V gene: TRBV14
CDR3 DNA: TGTGCCAGCAGTGATCCTAGTTGGTCGAATGAGCAGTTCTTC
CDR3 protein: CASSDPSWSNEQFF

J gene: TRBJ2-6
clone size: few
D gene: .
V gene: TRBV6-2/TRBV6-3
CDR3 DNA: TGTGCCAGCAGGGGAAAGACTACCGTAACAGGGAACTCTGGGGCCAACGTCCTGACTTTC
CDR3 protein: CASRGKTTVTGNSGANVLTF